The 3 T cell receptor beta chains listed next were all sequenced from one sample in a study of cytomegalovirus exposure and HLA in healthy donors. Primers included in the PCR were 60 Vbeta and 13 Jbeta primers. Clones were read by immunoSEQ multiplex PCR, and TCRdb kept only the in-frame ones, dropping some. The sample shows about 180,000 clones, roughly 82% of them seen only once. Sequencing was carried out using PBMCs. The source is a man aged 35 to 55 in good health and CMV-seronegative.

The chain is built from TRBV19 and TRBJ2-1, with TRBD2 matching 12 bases. Germline V gives CDR1 LNHDA, CDR2 SQIVND (reference sequence). The CDR3 spans 14 residues. V lost 5 bases to trimming and J lost 12 bases; unmatched junction nucleotides: 8. As DNA, the CDR3 is TGTGCCAGTAGTCTTCGGACTAGCGGGATGGGGCAGTTCTTC. Protein product: CASSLRTSGMGQFF.

The chain couples TRBV28 to TRBJ2-3, with 7 nucleotides matching TRBD2. This CDR3 region has 13 residues. Unmatched junction bases numbered 11, after V lost 10 bases and J lost 7 bases. The germline V gene has CDR1 MDHEN and CDR2 SYDVKM. CDR3 protein: CATLRSGGYTQYF. The CDR3, as DNA: TGTGCCACCCTTAGGTCGGGGGGATATACGCAGTATTTT.

This chain uses TRBV19 with TRBJ1-5; no firm D call. Deletions cut 6 bases from V and 2 bases from J, with 14 bases between. Germline CDR1 is LNHDA and CDR2 is SQIVND (reference sequence). The CDR3 extends over 15 amino acids. CDR3 DNA sequence: TGTGCCAGTAGCAAAGACACATGGGGCAATCAGCCCCAGCATTTT. Translated, it gives CASSKDTWGNQPQHF.